This passage covers 25 T cell receptor beta chains from one sample sequenced in a study of breast tumors, draining lymph nodes, adjacent tissues. Breast cancer patients provided tissue from their axillary draining lymph nodes. TCRdb ran MiXCR on the multiplex PCR reads and lists one entry per CDR3 protein. The sample records approximately 210,000 distinct CDR3 sequences, 30% to 35% being singletons. The specimen sequenced was axillary lymph node tissue. The receptor source for this set is a female donor with breast cancer. Some clones in this sample may be carry-over from other donors' samples.

Points on this clonotype: At one end, the junction sequence differs from germline, possibly due to a read error. The chain links TRBV20-1 to TRBJ2-5; TRBD2 matches at 11 bases. The CDR3 loop spans 15 amino acids. The germline V gene encodes CDR1 DFQATT and CDR2 SNEGSKA (reference sequence). The CDR3, as DNA: TGCAGTGCTAGAGATCTGACTAGCGGGACCGAGACGCAGTACTTC. It translates to CSARDLTSGTETQYF.

This clonotype was found many times. V is TRBV20-1 and J is TRBJ1-2, with D perhaps TRBD1 (5 bases). Germline CDR1 and CDR2: DFQATT and SNEGSKA (reference sequence). The CDR3 loop spans 13 amino acids. The ends were cut back, 0 bases at V and 8 bases at J, with 13 bases in the middle. CDR3 protein: CSARDRDRVGYTF. CDR3 DNA sequence: TGCAGTGCTAGAGACCGGGACCGCGTCGGCTACACCTTC.

This clonotype was found a few times. The V gene is TRBV6-1, the J gene TRBJ2-2; possibly TRBD2 for D (5 bases). Germline CDR1 reads MNHNS; CDR2 reads SASEGT. The CDR3 contains 16 residues. Trimming cost V 6 bases and J 1 base, with 15 bases left between them. Written as DNA, the CDR3 is TGTGCCAGCAGCGAGAGGGCATCTATGAACACCGGGGAGCTGTTTTTT. Translating it yields CASSERASMNTGELFF.

This clonotype has more than one count but fewer than ten. The rearrangement joins TRBV9 to TRBJ1-1; D is perhaps TRBD1 (5 bases). Germline V gene data show CDR1 as SGDLS and CDR2 as YYNGEE. CDR3 size: 13 residues. The V end was cut by 3 bases, the J end by 2 bases, with 8 bases between. CDR3 sequence reads: CASSAWDNTEAFF. CDR3 DNA: TGTGCCAGCAGCGCATGGGACAACACTGAAGCTTTCTTT. Full variable domain (rest looked up from reference TRBV9 and TRBJ1-1): DSGVTQTPKHLITATGQRVTLRCSPRSGDLSVYWYQQSLDQGLQFLIQYYNGEERAKGNILERFSAQQFPDLHSELNLSSLELGDSALYFCASSAWDNTEAFFGQGTRLTVV.

This clonotype was counted ten times or more. This sequence joins TRBV29-1 and TRBJ2-3; the match to TRBD1 covers 7 bases. With 7 bases clipped from V and 4 bases from J, the junction kept 8 bases outside the gene matches. The CDR3 sequence is 13 residues long. Germline loops: CDR1 SQVTM, CDR2 ANQGSEA. The chain's CDR3 is CSARGLGSDTQYF. The CDR3 nucleotides are TGCAGCGCAAGGGGGCTGGGTTCAGATACGCAGTATTTT.

The chain carries TRBV7-3 and TRBJ1-4; TRBD1 agrees at 8 bases. This CDR3 is 14 amino acids long. Losses at the gene ends were 5 bases for V and 8 bases for J; bases not matched to a gene: 7. The germline V gene has CDR1 SGHTA and CDR2 FQGTGA. CDR3 residues: CASSRRTGWEKLFF. For the CDR3, the DNA is TGTGCCAGCAGCCGGCGGACAGGGTGGGAAAAACTGTTTTTT.

This clonotype was found many times. The chain joins TRBV4-2 to TRBJ2-7; 7 bases line up with TRBD1. Trimming removed 0 bases from V and 3 bases from J; junction bases left unmatched: 8. The CDR3 is 16 amino acids. CDR1 and CDR2 from the germline V gene are LGHNA and YNFKEQ. CDR3 DNA: TGTGCCAGCAGCCAAGAGGGTCGATCAGGGGGCTACGAGCAGTACTTC. This sequence encodes CASSQEGRSGGYEQYF.

The V gene is TRBV5-5, the J gene TRBJ2-3; D ambiguous. The CDR3 consists of 13 residues. V was pared by 5 bases and J by 3 bases, with 10 bases between. CDR1 SGHKS and CDR2 YYEKEE come from the germline V gene (reference sequence). The DNA of the CDR3 is TGTGCCAGCAGTTTTAGGGTAACAGATACGCAGTATTTT. Amino acids: CASSFRVTDTQYF. Drawing the rest from reference TRBV5-5 and TRBJ2-3, the complete variable domain is DAGVTQSPTHLIKTRGQQVTLRCSPISGHKSVSWYQQVLGQGPQFIFQYYEKEERGRGNFPDRFSARQFPNYSSELNVNALLLGDSALYLCASSFRVTDTQYFGPGTRLTVL.

There are many counts of this clonotype. The gene calls are TRBV4-3 and TRBJ2-6, with TRBD2 as a possible D gene (6 bases). Trimming stripped 3 bases from V and 1 base from J, with 13 bases between. This CDR3 region has 17 residues. Germline V gene data show CDR1 as LGHNA and CDR2 as YSLEER. The CDR3 region is CASSQISGTSGANVLTF. As DNA, the CDR3 is TGCGCCAGCAGCCAGATTTCAGGGACTTCTGGGGCCAACGTCCTGACTTTC.

This clonotype was detected ten times or more. The J gene is TRBJ2-3, the V gene TRBV7-6; a weak D match, TRBD1 (5 bases). The CDR3 length is 17 residues. Germline assignment: CDR1 SGHVS and CDR2 FNYEAQ. The germline V and J ends were trimmed by 1 base and 2 bases, with 16 bases remaining between them. CDR3 region: CASSLVSQGTSTDTQYF. CDR3 DNA: TGTGCCAGCAGCTTAGTATCGCAGGGTACTTCCACAGATACGCAGTATTTT.

Regarding this clonotype: This could be a read error, since a much larger clone is one nucleotide away. The chain employs TRBV9 and TRBJ2-6, with D possibly being TRBD1 or TRBD2 (5 bases each). Germline CDR1 and CDR2: SGDLS and YYNGEE. The CDR3 consists of 17 residues. Written as DNA, the CDR3 is TGTGCCAGCAGCGTAGCGGGACGGATGTCTGGGGCCACCGTCCTGACTTTC. It translates to CASSVAGRMSGATVLTF.

This clonotype was found once. The chain uses TRBV5-5 and TRBJ2-3; maybe TRBD1 (5 bases). Germline CDR1 and CDR2: SGHKS and YYEKEE (reference sequence). The CDR3 covers 13 residues. Trimming shortened V by 6 bases and J by 3 bases, and 11 bases separated the two germline ends. CDR3 sequence: CASNQGSTDTQYF. CDR3 DNA sequence: TGTGCCAGCAACCAGGGAAGTACAGATACGCAGTATTTT.

This clonotype was seen many times. The V gene is TRBV7-2, the J gene TRBJ2-1, with 7 bases lining up with TRBD1. Germline lookup yields CDR1 SGHTA and CDR2 FQGNSA. The junction had 5 bases not matched to a gene; V was cut back by 4 bases and J by 2 bases. This CDR3 spans 15 amino acids. CDR3 bases: TGTGCCAGCAGCTCACGACAGGGCCCCTACAATGAGCAGTTCTTC. Its protein product is CASSSRQGPYNEQFF.

This clonotype was seen many times. This chain connects TRBV2 to TRBJ2-1; 8 bases agree with TRBD2. CDR3 length: 16 residues. Germline CDR1 is SNHLY and CDR2 is FYNNEI. V lost 2 bases to trimming and J lost 5 bases; unmatched junction nucleotides: 8. The CDR3 reads CASSEPERELNNEQFF. In nucleotides, the CDR3 is TGTGCCAGCAGTGAACCTGAGCGGGAGCTTAACAATGAGCAGTTCTTC.

J is TRBJ1-1 and V is TRBV11-3; D possibly corresponds to TRBD1 (5 bases). With 5 bases removed from V and 8 bases from J, the gap between germline ends came to 21 bases. CDR3 length: 15 amino acids. Germline CDR1 reads SGHNT; CDR2 reads YENEEA. The CDR3: CASSELGGGDAEAFF. The CDR3 coding sequence is TGTGCCAGCAGCGAATTGGGGGGAGGGGATGCCGAAGCTTTCTTT.

DNA for the CDR3: TGCAGTGCTAGAGGAAGCCTAGCGGGACAGATACGCAGTATCGGAGAGACCCAGTACTTC. It codes for CSARGSLAGQIRSIGETQYF. The rearrangement joins TRBV20-1 to TRBJ2-5; 9 positions match TRBD2. After removal of 1 base from V and 4 bases from J, the junction contained 22 bases not matched to a gene. Germline V gives CDR1 DFQATT, CDR2 SNEGSKA (reference sequence). This CDR3 has 20 residues.

This clonotype was observed many times. The genes are TRBV12-3 or TRBV12-4 and TRBJ2-3; D is possibly TRBD1 (5 bases). The V end was cut by 2 bases, the J end by 4 bases, with 16 bases between. The CDR3 extends over 16 amino acids. CDR3 sequence: CASSLYRLGRPDTQYF. CDR3 coding DNA: TGTGCCAGCAGTTTATACAGGCTGGGGCGCCCAGATACGCAGTATTTT.

This clonotype was seen many times. CDR3 in DNA: TGCGCCAGCAAACAGGGTTGGGAGAATGAGCAGTTCTTC. Its translation is CASKQGWENEQFF. This chain uses TRBV10-2 with TRBJ2-1; perhaps TRBD1 as D (6 bases). Germline-derived CDR1 and CDR2 are WSHSY and SAAADI. This CDR3 region has 13 residues. Trimming removed 7 bases from V and 7 bases from J, with 14 bases in between.

To note about this clonotype: Mismatch with germline at one junction end may stem from a read error. The gene calls are TRBV20-1 and TRBJ2-5, with a tentative D call TRBD1 (6 bases). The CDR3 length is 14 residues. Germline CDR1 DFQATT, CDR2 SNEGSKA (reference sequence). The CDR3 region is CSARTGQIQATQYF. Here the CDR3 DNA reads TGCAGTGCTAGGACAGGACAGATCCAAGCGACCCAGTACTTC.

In this sample, this clonotype turned up many times. This rearrangement joins TRBV5-1 to TRBJ2-1, with D perhaps matching TRBD2 (6 bases). CDR1 and CDR2 (germline): SGHRS, YFSETQ. V was trimmed by 5 bases and J by 7 bases, leaving 10 bases between them. The CDR3 extends over 12 amino acids. CDR3 sequence reads: CASREGFNEQFF. For the CDR3, the DNA is TGCGCCAGCAGGGAGGGTTTTAATGAGCAGTTCTTC.

This clonotype was seen ten or more times. The V and J genes are TRBV7-2 and TRBJ2-7; D gene uncertain. This CDR3 is built from 11 residues. Trimming stripped 3 bases from V and 0 bases from J, with 0 bases between. Per the germline V gene, CDR1 is SGHTA and CDR2 is FQGNSA. The CDR3 DNA follows: TGTGCCAGCAGCTTCTCCTACGAGCAGTACTTC. Residues: CASSFSYEQYF.

This clonotype was observed many times. V usage is TRBV5-1 and J usage is TRBJ2-3; no reliable D call. The CDR3 length is 15 residues. CDR1 is SGHRS, CDR2 YFSETQ, per germline. The germline V and J ends were trimmed by 5 bases and 1 base, with 14 bases remaining between them. The CDR3 reads CASRWALGGTDTQYF. The CDR3 bases are TGCGCCAGCAGGTGGGCCTTGGGCGGCACAGATACGCAGTATTTT.

This clonotype came up many times. V usage is TRBV12-3 or TRBV12-4 and J usage is TRBJ2-6; no firm D call. Trimming took 7 bases from V and 2 from J, leaving 12 bases between them. The CDR3 loop spans 15 amino acids. The CDR3 bases are TGTGCCAGCACCTTGACTGAAACTGGGGCCAACGTCCTGACTTTC. Protein: CASTLTETGANVLTF.

The V and J genes are TRBV6-2 or TRBV6-3 and TRBJ2-7, with TRBD1 matching over 9 bases. J was trimmed by 5 bases and V by 6 bases; bases with no gene match: 14. The CDR3 runs to 16 residues. The germline CDR1 and CDR2 sequences are MNHEY and SVGEGT. The CDR3 here is CASRPHLGQGNHEQYF. DNA of the CDR3: TGTGCCAGCAGACCACACCTCGGACAGGGGAATCACGAGCAGTACTTC.

The rearrangement uses TRBV10-3 and TRBJ2-3; D assignment may be TRBD1 or TRBD2 (5 bases each). Deletions cut 10 bases from V and 6 bases from J, with 14 bases between. The CDR3 sequence is 12 residues long. Germline CDR1 reads ENHRY; CDR2 reads SYGVKD. Here the CDR3 DNA reads TGTGCCACTGGGGACGGGGTCGATACGCAGTATTTT. Translating it yields CATGDGVDTQYF.